This passage covers 23 T cell receptor beta chains from one sample sequenced in a study of blood T cells in healthy people across ages (dated by TCRdb to between 2015 and 2016). Receptor libraries were prepared by 5' RACE. The reads were generated on an Illumina HiSeq 2500. A second PCR of roughly 6 to 12 cycles was run with a J-beta primer mix and a sample-barcoded 5' primer. TCRdb's own reprocessing of the public reads used fastp at Q25 and MiXCR and kept productive beta chains. One record per CDR3 amino acid sequence lists the most common genes and DNA. Here the sample has 270,000 or so distinct CDR3 sequences; roughly 27% occur a single time. Approximately 28% of the sample goes to the ten largest clones. The sequencing input was blood. Source of these receptors: a woman aged 70-85 years in good health.

J is TRBJ2-5 and V is TRBV5-1, with D hard to call. Germline CDR1 reads SGHRS; CDR2 reads YFSETQ. Trimming removed 10 bases at V and 5 bases at J, with 21 bases between. The CDR3 is 14 residues long. The CDR3 region has the DNA TGCGCCGGCACCAAACGCTCGACCGGGGAGACCCAGTACTTC. It is translated as CAGTKRSTGETQYF. Filled out from reference TRBV5-1 and TRBJ2-5, the complete variable domain reads KAGVTQTPRYLIKTRGQQVTLSCSPISGHRSVSWYQQTPGQGLQFLFEYFSETQRNKGNFPGRFSGRQFSNSRSEMNVSTLELGDSALYLCAGTKRSTGETQYFGPGTRLLVL.

This clonotype has more than one count but fewer than ten. The chain recombines TRBV10-2 with TRBJ2-3; 9 bases agree with TRBD2. This CDR3 is 14 amino acids long. The V segment lost 5 bases and the J segment 4 bases; nucleotides outside the gene matches: 4. Germline CDR1 is WSHSY and CDR2 is SAAADI. This CDR3 reads CASSLAGAADTQYF. The CDR3 DNA reads TGCGCCAGCAGTTTAGCGGGAGCGGCAGATACGCAGTATTTT.

The chain employs TRBV6-6 and TRBJ2-2; 7 nucleotides agree with TRBD1. V dropped 6 bases and J dropped 11; count of bases not matched to a gene: 15. The CDR3 totals 15 residues. Germline V gene data show CDR1 as MNHNY and CDR2 as SVGAGI (reference sequence). The CDR3 here is CASRRGTATLGELFF. Written as DNA, the CDR3 is TGTGCCAGCAGGAGAGGGACAGCTACCCTCGGAGAGCTGTTTTTT.

This clonotype showed up just a few times. The chain is built from TRBV7-9 and TRBJ2-5; possible D gene TRBD1, 6 bases. Trimming pared 4 bases from V and 4 bases from J, leaving 16 bases between. The germline CDR1 and CDR2 sequences are SEHNR and FQNEAQ (reference sequence). This CDR3 has 15 amino acids. The DNA of the CDR3 is TGTGCCAGCAGCTCCGGGTCGACAGGCTTAGAGACCCAGTACTTC. Translating gives CASSSGSTGLETQYF.

V usage is TRBV28 and J usage is TRBJ2-1; TRBD2 matches at 10 bases. Germline lookup yields CDR1 MDHEN and CDR2 SYDVKM. V lost 4 bases and J lost 1; bases outside the gene matches: 10. The CDR3 spans 18 residues. DNA of the CDR3: TGTGCCAGCAGTTCAAAACACCTAGCGGGAGCATCCTACAATGAGCAGTTCTTC. It encodes CASSSKHLAGASYNEQFF.

V is TRBV5-4 and J is TRBJ2-1; D is perhaps TRBD1 (6 bases). Germline CDR1 is SGHNT and CDR2 is YYREEE (reference sequence). The CDR3 runs to 15 residues. The ends were cut back, 0 bases at V and 6 bases at J, with 13 bases in the middle. The CDR3 region has the DNA TGTGCCAGCAGCTTGGAGGTTGGGACAACCAATGAGCAGTTCTTC. This translates into CASSLEVGTTNEQFF.

This clonotype was detected only a few times. The chain uses TRBV9 and TRBJ1-1, with D unresolved. The CDR3 has 13 amino acids. The ends were cut back, 3 bases at V and 6 bases at J, with 12 bases in the middle. CDR1 SGDLS and CDR2 YYNGEE come from the germline V gene. The CDR3 sequence is CASSGLVGSEAFF. The CDR3 bases are TGTGCCAGCAGCGGACTCGTGGGCTCTGAAGCTTTCTTT.

A few counts support this clonotype. The rearrangement joins TRBV11-2 to TRBJ2-6; possibly TRBD1 for D (6 bases). V was shortened by 5 bases and J by 0 bases, with 17 bases between the two germline ends. Germline values: CDR1 SGHAT, CDR2 FQNNGV. CDR3 length equals 18 residues. The CDR3 DNA follows: TGTGCCAGCAGCCTCAGGTCCGGGACAAACTCTGGGGCCAACGTCCTGACTTTC. Translating it yields CASSLRSGTNSGANVLTF.

The chain employs TRBV29-1 and TRBJ2-7; D is ambiguous. CDR1 is SQVTM, CDR2 ANQGSEA, per germline. Trimming stripped 5 bases from V and 3 bases from J, with 11 bases between. This CDR3 is built from 12 residues. CDR3: CSVRSDGYEQYF. Here the CDR3 DNA reads TGCAGCGTTCGTAGTGACGGCTACGAGCAGTACTTC.

This chain connects TRBV20-1 to TRBJ2-5, with 7 nucleotides matching TRBD2. The V gene end was trimmed by 3 bases and the J gene end by 3 bases; junction bases not matched to a gene: 10. Germline V gene lookup returns CDR1 DFQATT and CDR2 SNEGSKA (reference sequence). The CDR3 covers 15 residues. The CDR3 sequence is CSARRSGGTKETQYF. CDR3 nucleotide sequence: TGCAGTGCTAGGAGGTCGGGAGGAACAAAAGAGACCCAGTACTTC.

For this clonotype: This may arise from a read error, as a much more abundant clone is one base away. V gene TRBV3-1 combines with J gene TRBJ2-5, with D possibly called TRBD1 or TRBD2 (5 bases each). Near its end, the DNA agrees better with TRBJ2-7, so the J call may be wrong. Germline lookup yields CDR1 LGHDT and CDR2 YNNKEL (reference sequence). This CDR3 has 15 amino acids. The CDR3 protein is CASSQDMYEGNEQYF. DNA of the CDR3: TGTGCCAGCAGCCAAGATATGTACGAGGGGAACGAGCAGTACTTC.

This clonotype was seen ten or more times. This rearrangement joins TRBV12-3 or TRBV12-4 to TRBJ2-2; 9 bases map to TRBD1. The CDR3 sequence is 16 residues long. V lost 6 bases, J lost 7 bases, and 12 bases stayed unmatched. This CDR3 is CASSYDRGDWSGELFF. The CDR3 DNA reads TGTGCCAGCAGCTACGACAGGGGGGATTGGAGCGGGGAGCTGTTTTTT.

This chain uses TRBV5-6 with TRBJ1-2; no definite D call. The V gene lost 4 bases and the J gene lost 2 bases, with 9 bases spanning the gap. Germline V CDR1 and CDR2: SGHDT, YYEEEE. The CDR3 consists of 13 residues. CDR3 amino acids: CASSKDGNYGYTF. DNA of the CDR3: TGTGCCAGCAGCAAGGACGGGAACTATGGCTACACCTTC.

This clonotype was seen more than once but under ten times. The rearrangement uses TRBV20-1 and TRBJ2-5; TRBD2 aligns across 7 bases. The J call could be wrong; TRBJ2-7 is a better fit for the DNA end. Germline CDR1 and CDR2: DFQATT and SNEGSKA (reference sequence). The CDR3 is 14 amino acids. CDR3 residues: CSARVGGSGHEQYF. The CDR3 bases are TGCAGTGCTAGAGTGGGCGGGAGCGGCCACGAGCAGTACTTC.

This clonotype was picked up a small number of times. The rearrangement links TRBV9 to TRBJ2-1; weak D call: TRBD1 (6 bases). The germline V gene has CDR1 SGDLS and CDR2 YYNGEE. The CDR3 consists of 14 residues. V lost 1 base and J lost 5, with 10 bases in between. CDR3 nucleotide sequence: TGTGCCAGCAGCGTATCTCCAGGGGACAATGAGCAGTTCTTC. This codes for CASSVSPGDNEQFF.

The DNA of the CDR3 is TGCAAGGAGGATGGACAGGGCACTGAAGCTTTCTTT. Its translation is CKEDGQGTEAFF. The chain couples TRBV20-1 to TRBJ1-1; 8 nucleotides align to TRBD1. In germline, CDR1 is DFQATT, CDR2 SNEGSKA (reference sequence). This CDR3 region has 12 residues.

About this clonotype: The germline gene is not matched at one end of the junction; a read error may be the cause. The chain couples TRBV10-3 to TRBJ2-4; TRBD1 is a possible D gene (6 bases). CDR1 is ENHRY, CDR2 SYGVKD, per germline. The CDR3 contains 15 residues. In nucleotides, the CDR3 is TGTGCCATCAGTGAGTCTGGACAGAGGAAAAGCATTCAGTACTTC. It translates to CAISESGQRKSIQYF.

This chain joins TRBV4-1 and TRBJ1-4; maybe TRBD1 (6 bases). The CDR3 sequence is 15 residues long. The ends were cut back, 0 bases at V and 7 bases at J, with 12 bases in the middle. Germline-derived CDR1 and CDR2 are MGHRA and YSYEKL. The CDR3 protein is CASSQEGRGGEKLFF. Here the CDR3 DNA reads TGCGCCAGCAGCCAAGAAGGAAGGGGGGGTGAAAAACTGTTTTTT.

The chain carries TRBV12-3 or TRBV12-4 and TRBJ2-7, with D unresolved. The length of the CDR3 is 13 residues. The V end lost 4 bases, the J end lost 3 bases, and 10 bases lay between the germline ends. Here the CDR3 reads CASSYDTFYEQYF. The DNA of the CDR3 is TGTGCCAGCAGTTACGACACCTTCTACGAGCAGTACTTC.

A few counts support this clonotype. V gene TRBV24-1 combines with J gene TRBJ2-5, with TRBD1 matching 7 bases. The J call may be incorrect, as the DNA end agrees better with TRBJ2-7. Germline CDR1 KGHDR, CDR2 SFDVKD. The length of the CDR3 is 13 residues. CDR3 residues: CATSDPQGNEQYF. The CDR3 DNA reads as TGTGCCACCAGTGACCCACAGGGGAACGAGCAGTACTTC.

This clonotype turned up a few times. The chain combines TRBV19 with TRBJ2-5; 12 bases agree with TRBD1. CDR1 and CDR2 from the germline V gene are LNHDA and SQIVND (reference sequence). The CDR3 runs to 13 residues. The J segment lost 4 bases and the V segment lost 8 bases, leaving 2 bases of the junction unmatched. The CDR3 region has the DNA TGTGCCAGTGGGACAGGGGGCATAGAGACCCAGTACTTC. It codes for CASGTGGIETQYF. Using reference TRBV19 and TRBJ2-5 for the parts outside the CDR3, the full variable domain is DGGITQSPKYLFRKEGQNVTLSCEQNLNHDAMYWYRQDPGQGLRLIYYSQIVNDFQKGDIAEGYSVSREKKESFPLTVTSAQKNPTAFYLCASGTGGIETQYFGPGTRLLVL.

This clonotype was seen a few times. The gene calls are TRBV12-3 or TRBV12-4 and TRBJ2-7; 8 bases are shared with TRBD1. The ends lost 2 bases at V and 5 bases at J; junction bases unmatched: 5. CDR3 length: 14 amino acids. The CDR3 nucleotides read TGTGCCAGCAGTTTAACCAGGGGGCTCGACGAGCAGTACTTC. Protein: CASSLTRGLDEQYF.

This chain joins TRBV28 and TRBJ1-1; 7 nucleotides agree with TRBD1. This CDR3 has 16 residues. Trimming removed 4 bases from V and 11 bases from J; junction bases left unmatched: 19. The germline V gene encodes CDR1 MDHEN and CDR2 SYDVKM. In DNA, the CDR3 is TGTGCCAGCAGTTCGACAGGGTCGGTAAGGGGGCCCCACGCTTTCTTT. Its protein is CASSSTGSVRGPHAFF.